Here is one T cell receptor (beta chain) with its context. A much larger clone lies one base from this, so it may be a read error. This specimen comes from a study of CD8+CD57+ T cells in acquired aplastic anemia. For the study at large: Mean DNA quantity obtained from sorted CD4+ and CD8+ cells was about 3.2 ug.

Genomic DNA was employed as the template in profiling TCR beta VDJ and CDR3. Each CDR3 protein gets one entry after TCRdb re-called the reads with MiXCR. This table holds around 430,000 distinct CDR3 sequences, under 40% found once. Trimming shortened V by 7 bases and J by 2 bases, and 15 bases separated the two germline ends. The CDR3 loop spans 14 amino acids. From germline, CDR1 is DFQATT and CDR2 SNEGSKA (reference sequence). CD8+CD57+ cell expansion, shown by flow cytometry, had occurred in the patients selected for sequencing. The patients all had a severe acquired aplastic anemia diagnosis. The blood sampling took place in patients who had so far received no therapy.

This sequence originates from a human donor with aplastic anemia. Sequenced: sorted CD4+, CD8+, or CD8+CD57+ T cells (not recorded which) from PBMCs. This chain uses TRBV20-1 with TRBJ1-5; D perhaps matches TRBD1 (6 bases). CDR3 region: CSVKQGHGNQPQHF. The CDR3 DNA reads as TGCAGTGTTAAACAGGGTCATGGCAATCAGCCCCAGCATTTT.